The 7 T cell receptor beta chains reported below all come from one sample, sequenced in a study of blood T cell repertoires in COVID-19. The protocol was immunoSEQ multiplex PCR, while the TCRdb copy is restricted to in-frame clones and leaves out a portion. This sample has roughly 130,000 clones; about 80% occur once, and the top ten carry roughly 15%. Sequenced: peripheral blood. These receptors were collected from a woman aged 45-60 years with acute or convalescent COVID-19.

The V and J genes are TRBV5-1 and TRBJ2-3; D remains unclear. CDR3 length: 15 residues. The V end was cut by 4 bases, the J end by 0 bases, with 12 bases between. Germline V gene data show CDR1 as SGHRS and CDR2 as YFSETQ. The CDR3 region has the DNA TGCGCCAGCAGCCCGACTCCTACTAGCACAGATACGCAGTATTTT. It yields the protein CASSPTPTSTDTQYF.

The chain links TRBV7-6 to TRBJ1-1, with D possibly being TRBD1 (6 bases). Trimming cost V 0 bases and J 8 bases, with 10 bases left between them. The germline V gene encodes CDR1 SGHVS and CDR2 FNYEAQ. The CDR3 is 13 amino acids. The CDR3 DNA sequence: TGTGCCAGCAGCTTAGCGGCCGGGACAGAAGCTTTCTTT. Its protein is CASSLAAGTEAFF. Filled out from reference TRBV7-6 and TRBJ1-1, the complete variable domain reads GAGVSQSPRYKVTKRGQDVALRCDPISGHVSLYWYRQALGQGPEFLTYFNYEAQQDKSGLPNDRFSAERPEGSISTLTIQRTEQRDSAMYRCASSLAAGTEAFFGQGTRLTVV.

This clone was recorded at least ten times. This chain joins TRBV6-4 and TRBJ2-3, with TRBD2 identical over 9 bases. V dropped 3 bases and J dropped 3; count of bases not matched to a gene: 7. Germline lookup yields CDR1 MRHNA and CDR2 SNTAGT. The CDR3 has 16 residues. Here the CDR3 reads CASSETEAGGTDTQYF. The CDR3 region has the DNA TGTGCCAGCAGTGAAACCGAAGCGGGGGGAACAGATACGCAGTATTTT.

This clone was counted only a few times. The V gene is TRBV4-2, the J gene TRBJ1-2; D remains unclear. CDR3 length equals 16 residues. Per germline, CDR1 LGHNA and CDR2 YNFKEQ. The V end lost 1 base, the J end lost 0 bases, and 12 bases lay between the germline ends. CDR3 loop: CASSQAGQASNYGYTF. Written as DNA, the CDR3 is TGTGCCAGCAGCCAAGCCGGTCAGGCCTCTAACTATGGCTACACCTTC.

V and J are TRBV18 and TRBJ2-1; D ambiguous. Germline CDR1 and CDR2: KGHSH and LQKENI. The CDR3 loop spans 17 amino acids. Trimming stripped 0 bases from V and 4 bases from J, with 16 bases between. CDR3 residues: CASSPPAEEPQYNEQFF. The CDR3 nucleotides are TGTGCCAGCTCACCACCGGCAGAAGAACCCCAATACAATGAGCAGTTCTTC.

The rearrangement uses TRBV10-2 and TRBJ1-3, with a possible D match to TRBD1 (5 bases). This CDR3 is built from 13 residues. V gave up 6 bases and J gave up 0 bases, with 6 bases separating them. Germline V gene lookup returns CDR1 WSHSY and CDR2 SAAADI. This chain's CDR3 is CASRQDSGNTIYF. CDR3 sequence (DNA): TGCGCCAGCAGACAGGACTCTGGAAACACCATATATTTT.

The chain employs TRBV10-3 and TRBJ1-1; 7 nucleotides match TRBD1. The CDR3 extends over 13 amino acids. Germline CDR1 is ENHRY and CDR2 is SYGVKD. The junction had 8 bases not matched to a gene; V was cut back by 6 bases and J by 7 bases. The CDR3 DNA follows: TGTGCCATCAGCCCCGACAGGGAGAGTGAAGCTTTCTTT. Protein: CAISPDRESEAFF.